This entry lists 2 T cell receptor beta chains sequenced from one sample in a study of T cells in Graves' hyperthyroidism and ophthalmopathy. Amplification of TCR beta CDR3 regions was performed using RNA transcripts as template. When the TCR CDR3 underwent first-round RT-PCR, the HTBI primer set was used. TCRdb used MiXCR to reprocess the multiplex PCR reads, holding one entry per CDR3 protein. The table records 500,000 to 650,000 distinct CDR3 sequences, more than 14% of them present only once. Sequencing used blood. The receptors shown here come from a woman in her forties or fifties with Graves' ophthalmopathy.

This chain's CDR3 is CAWSLGASSGNTIYF. As DNA, the CDR3 is TGTGCCTGGAGTCTTGGGGCCAGCTCTGGAAACACCATATATTTT. The gene calls are TRBV30 and TRBJ1-3; perhaps TRBD1 as D (5 bases). The CDR3 contains 15 residues. Germline assignment: CDR1 GTSNPN and CDR2 SVGIG (reference sequence). V was clipped by 2 bases and J by 0 bases, with 11 bases between them.

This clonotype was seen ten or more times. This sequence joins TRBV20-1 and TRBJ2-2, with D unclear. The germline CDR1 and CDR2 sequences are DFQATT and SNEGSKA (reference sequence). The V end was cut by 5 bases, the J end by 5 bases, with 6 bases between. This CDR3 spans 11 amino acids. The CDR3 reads CSARRTGELFF. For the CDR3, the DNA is TGCAGTGCTCGACGGACCGGGGAGCTGTTTTTT.